This T cell receptor (beta chain) was recovered during a study of cytomegalovirus exposure and HLA in healthy donors. Study-wide results and limits: Analyzed later, association rates of TCRs varied across HLA loci, with DRB1 most and HLA-C fewest. What a later analysis reportedly showed was that an Asian-associated ancestry cluster had fewer N-insertions than the roughly 670-donor mean. Accurate prediction of HLA-A and HLA-B alleles (for most subjects) was reportedly achieved from TCR beta sequences.

Germline-derived CDR1 and CDR2 are SGHVS and FQNEAQ. V lost 3 bases, J lost 5 bases, and 16 bases lay in between. CDR3 size: 15 residues. Regarding this clone: The antigen is not known.

The PCR made use of 60 Vbeta and 13 Jbeta primers. The authors' processing: Some 9.9 million shared chains were among approximately 80 million unique TCR beta chains counted in a later analysis. Libraries were prepared by immunoSEQ multiplex PCR; TCRdb keeps only in-frame clonotypes and omits some of them. That table supplies the V and J calls and clone size; D and trimming were determined from the DNA. The profile shows 43,000 or so clones, about 60% of them singletons. The V call is TRBV7-8, the J call TRBJ2-5, with D tentatively TRBD1 (5 bases). Sequencing was carried out using PBMCs. The clonotype comes from a human donor in good health. The CDR3 bases are TGTGCCAGCAGCTTTGGCAGGGCGATCCGGGAGACCCAGTACTTC. This codes for CASSFGRAIRETQYF.